One and the same sample provided the 25 T cell receptor beta chains below, sequenced in a study of cytomegalovirus exposure and HLA in healthy donors. PCR primers comprised 60 Vbeta and 13 Jbeta primers. The table came from immunoSEQ multiplex PCR; TCRdb's copy has only in-frame clones and leaves some out. The profile shows more than 95,000 clones, about 80% of them singletons. Specimen: PBMCs. These receptors were obtained from a man between 18 and 35 years old in good health and CMV-seronegative.

The V gene is TRBV6-5, the J gene TRBJ1-2; D gene unclear. CDR1 MNHEY and CDR2 SVGAGI come from the germline V gene. The CDR3 is 13 residues long. V lost 0 bases, J lost 8 bases, and 10 bases lay in between. The CDR3 DNA reads as TGTGCCAGCAGTTACTCGAAGTCGGGGGGCTACACCTTC. Its translation is CASSYSKSGGYTF.

The genes are TRBV4-1 and TRBJ2-7, with D hard to call. This CDR3 is built from 15 residues. Trimming pared 1 base from V and 2 bases from J, leaving 12 bases between. The V gene's germline CDR1 is MGHRA and CDR2 YSYEKL. The CDR3, as DNA: TGCGCCAGCAGCCAAGTCTTACTCCGAACCTACGAGCAGTACTTC. Its protein is CASSQVLLRTYEQYF.

The chain has TRBV5-6 and TRBJ2-2, with 9 positions matching TRBD2. J gave up 3 bases and V 1 base, and 4 bases lay outside the gene matches. The CDR3 sequence is 16 residues long. The germline CDR1 and CDR2 sequences are SGHDT and YYEEEE. CDR3: CASSLSQRGDTGELFF. In nucleotides, the CDR3 is TGTGCCAGCAGCTTGAGCCAGCGGGGGGACACCGGGGAGCTGTTTTTT.

This clone has a handful of counts. V usage is TRBV7-2 and J usage is TRBJ1-1; 7 bases are shared with TRBD1. Germline V CDR1 and CDR2: SGHTA, FQGNSA. Unmatched junction bases numbered 10, after V lost 4 bases and J lost 5 bases. The CDR3 extends over 15 amino acids. The CDR3 region has the DNA TGTGCCAGCAGCTCCAACCCAGGGGGTAGGACTGAAGCTTTCTTT. This encodes CASSSNPGGRTEAFF.

The chain has TRBV6-5 and TRBJ1-2, with D possibly matching TRBD1 (6 bases). Trimming pared 2 bases from V and 8 bases from J, leaving 15 bases between. CDR3 length: 14 residues. Looked up from germline, CDR1 is MNHEY and CDR2 is SVGAGI. CDR3 in DNA: TGTGCCAGCAGTTACGGGGGTAGGGGGGGAGGCTACACCTTC. Its protein is CASSYGGRGGGYTF.

The chain recombines TRBV5-3 with TRBJ2-3; D possibly corresponds to TRBD2 (6 bases). TRBV5-3 is sorted into the ORF group, with uncertain function. CDR3 length: 17 residues. V lost 2 bases and J 1 base, leaving 17 bases between the germline ends. CDR3 region: CARSLPPEGYRTDTQYF. CDR3 sequence (DNA): TGTGCCAGAAGCTTACCACCGGAGGGCTACCGCACAGATACGCAGTATTTT.

J is TRBJ1-3 and V is TRBV5-1; the match to TRBD1 covers 10 bases. Per germline, CDR1 SGHRS and CDR2 YFSETQ. Trimming cost V 3 bases and J 0 bases; bases outside gene matches: 3. The CDR3 has 16 residues. The CDR3 reads CASSSGQGVSGNTIYF. The CDR3, as DNA: TGCGCCAGCAGCTCTGGACAGGGGGTCTCTGGAAACACCATATATTTT. The complete variable domain, with remaining parts taken from reference TRBV5-1 and TRBJ1-3, reads KAGVTQTPRYLIKTRGQQVTLSCSPISGHRSVSWYQQTPGQGLQFLFEYFSETQRNKGNFPGRFSGRQFSNSRSEMNVSTLELGDSALYLCASSSGQGVSGNTIYFGEGSWLTVV.

The chain joins TRBV12-5 to TRBJ2-7, with TRBD1 matching over 11 bases. CDR3 length: 18 amino acids. Germline CDR1 is LGHNT and CDR2 is FRNRAP. J lost 2 bases, V lost 2 bases, and 11 bases had no gene match. CDR3 sequence: CASGLLRTGGNIAYEQYF. The CDR3 DNA reads as TGTGCTAGTGGTTTGCTACGGACAGGGGGCAATATCGCCTACGAGCAGTACTTC.

This clone was picked up one time. This rearrangement joins TRBV5-1 to TRBJ1-6; possible D gene TRBD1, 6 bases. The CDR3 has 16 residues. Germline V lookup: CDR1 SGHRS, CDR2 YFSETQ. The V and J ends lost 0 bases and 6 bases respectively, with 13 bases between them. The CDR3: CASSLGQAAINSPLHF. The CDR3 DNA is TGCGCCAGCAGCTTGGGACAGGCGGCAATTAATTCACCCCTCCACTTT.

CDR3 DNA: TGTGCCAGCACCCGAGTGGCCCCGCGGGAGACCCAGTACTTC. It specifies CASTRVAPRETQYF. The chain joins TRBV6-4 to TRBJ2-5; no reliable D call. Trimming took 7 bases from V and 5 from J, leaving 17 bases between them. The CDR3 is 14 residues long. CDR1 is MRHNA, CDR2 SNTAGT, per germline.

This clone was seen a handful of times. The V and J genes are TRBV6-5 and TRBJ1-2; weak D call: TRBD1 (5 bases). The V gene's germline CDR1 is MNHEY and CDR2 SVGAGI. V was trimmed by 5 bases and J by 3 bases, leaving 16 bases between them. The CDR3 loop spans 15 amino acids. Here the CDR3 DNA reads TGTGCCAGCAGTACTAACAGGTATCTGGACTATGGCTACACCTTC. Its translation: CASSTNRYLDYGYTF.

This chain uses TRBV6-5 with TRBJ1-6; tentative D call: TRBD1 (5 bases). The CDR3 loop spans 14 amino acids. CDR1 and CDR2 (germline): MNHEY, SVGAGI. V lost 7 bases and J lost 10, with 17 bases in between. The DNA of the CDR3 is TGTGCCAGCACAGGTCAGGGAAGAATATCACCCCTCCACTTT. Encoded protein: CASTGQGRISPLHF.

The V gene is TRBV7-8, the J gene TRBJ2-1, with 8 bases matching TRBD2. Looked up from germline, CDR1 is SGHVS and CDR2 is FQNEAQ. Trimming cost V 1 base and J 7 bases; bases outside gene matches: 3. The length of the CDR3 is 14 residues. In DNA form, the CDR3 reads TGTGCCAGCAGCTTAGTCCAGCGGGGGAATGAGCAGTTCTTC. Encoded protein: CASSLVQRGNEQFF. Drawing the rest from reference TRBV7-8 and TRBJ2-1, the complete variable domain is GAGVSQSPRYKVAKRGQDVALRCDPISGHVSLFWYQQALGQGPEFLTYFQNEAQLDKSGLPSDRFFAERPEGSVSTLKIQRTQQEDSAVYLCASSLVQRGNEQFFGPGTRLTVL.

The genes are TRBV5-1 and TRBJ2-2; 8 bases line up with TRBD1. Germline trimming cut 4 bases from V and 3 bases from J; bases unmatched to any gene: 11. Germline V gives CDR1 SGHRS, CDR2 YFSETQ. The CDR3 consists of 17 residues. CDR3 coding DNA: TGCGCCAGCAGCACCGCACCGTGGACAGGGTACACCGGGGAGCTGTTTTTT. Encoded protein: CASSTAPWTGYTGELFF.

The chain uses TRBV2 and TRBJ2-5; 9 positions agree with TRBD1. This CDR3 is built from 15 residues. CDR1 SNHLY and CDR2 FYNNEI come from the germline V gene. Unmatched junction bases numbered 5, after V lost 5 bases and J lost 1 base. The DNA of the CDR3 is TGTGCCAGCAGTCCCGGGACAGGGTTCCAAGAGACCCAGTACTTC. This translates into CASSPGTGFQETQYF. Drawing the rest from reference TRBV2 and TRBJ2-5, the complete variable domain is EPEVTQTPSHQVTQMGQEVILRCVPISNHLYFYWYRQILGQKVEFLVSFYNNEISEKSEIFDDQFSVERPDGSNFTLKIRSTKLEDSAMYFCASSPGTGFQETQYFGPGTRLLVL.

The chain recombines TRBV6-1 with TRBJ2-5; D is uncertain. This CDR3 region has 15 residues. Germline CDR1 MNHNS, CDR2 SASEGT. V lost 0 bases and J lost 3, with 11 bases in between. Here the CDR3 DNA reads TGTGCCAGCAGTGAAGCAGCCCGTTTTAAAGAGACCCAGTACTTC. Its translation is CASSEAARFKETQYF.

This chain connects TRBV12-5 to TRBJ2-5; D remains unclear. V lost 5 bases, J lost 3 bases, and 13 bases lay in between. Germline loops: CDR1 LGHNT, CDR2 FRNRAP. The length of the CDR3 is 14 residues. CDR3 coding DNA: TGTGCTAGTGGTCCCCGAGAAGCCAAAGAGACCCAGTACTTC. Encoded protein: CASGPREAKETQYF.

The chain links TRBV25-1 to TRBJ1-4; 8 bases are shared with TRBD1. Germline loops: CDR1 MGHDK, CDR2 SYGVNS. Trimming at V came to 3 bases and at J to 6 bases, leaving 15 bases not matched to a gene. The CDR3 length is 18 residues. DNA for the CDR3: TGTGCCAGCAGTGAGGGGTACCCAGGGGGCAGTTGGTATGAAAAACTGTTTTTT. Translation: CASSEGYPGGSWYEKLFF.

J is TRBJ1-1 and V is TRBV5-4; tentative D call: TRBD1 (6 bases). V was clipped by 4 bases and J by 1 base, with 8 bases between them. There are 13 residues in the CDR3. Looked up from germline, CDR1 is SGHNT and CDR2 is YYREEE (reference sequence). The CDR3 nucleotides are TGTGCCAGCAGCCCCAGGGGGAACACTGAAGCTTTCTTT. Translating it yields CASSPRGNTEAFF.

The genes are TRBV18 and TRBJ2-7, with D perhaps TRBD2 (6 bases). Trimming left V 6 bases short and J 5 bases short, with 11 bases between. This CDR3 comprises 12 residues. Germline V gene sequence: CDR1 KGHSH, CDR2 LQKENI. CDR3: CASSFGGDEQYF. CDR3 sequence (DNA): TGTGCCAGCTCCTTTGGAGGGGACGAGCAGTACTTC.

The V and J genes are TRBV11-3 and TRBJ2-6; TRBD2 matches at 11 bases. The CDR3 totals 18 residues. Germline CDR1 is SGHNT and CDR2 is YENEEA. The trim removed 0 bases at V and 2 bases at J, leaving 3 bases unmatched. In DNA form, the CDR3 reads TGTGCCAGCAGCTTAGAGGGTAGCGGGGGGGCTGGGGCCAACGTCCTGACTTTC. Translated: CASSLEGSGGAGANVLTF.

This chain joins TRBV2 and TRBJ1-5; 8 nucleotides match TRBD1. Unmatched junction bases numbered 6, after V lost 5 bases and J lost 3 bases. Germline V gives CDR1 SNHLY, CDR2 FYNNEI. The CDR3 runs 15 residues. CDR3 coding DNA: TGTGCCAGCAGTTGGGACAGGTTGAACAATCAGCCCCAGCATTTT. It translates to CASSWDRLNNQPQHF.

The gene calls are TRBV11-2 and TRBJ2-4; 14 bases map to TRBD2. CDR1 and CDR2 from the germline V gene are SGHAT and FQNNGV. With 4 bases clipped from V and 1 base from J, the junction kept 6 bases outside the gene matches. This CDR3 contains 18 residues. CDR3 in amino acids: CASSSIGLAGGAKNIQYF. The CDR3 nucleotides read TGTGCCAGCAGCTCGATAGGACTAGCGGGGGGCGCCAAAAACATTCAGTACTTC. The complete variable domain, with remaining parts taken from reference TRBV11-2 and TRBJ2-4, reads EAGVAQSPRYKIIEKRQSVAFWCNPISGHATLYWYQQILGQGPKLLIQFQNNGVVDDSQLPKDRFSAERLKGVDSTLKIQPAKLEDSAVYLCASSSIGLAGGAKNIQYFGAGTRLSVL.

This chain links TRBV11-2 with TRBJ2-2; 14 bases match TRBD2. The germline V gene has CDR1 SGHAT and CDR2 FQNNGV. The J segment lost 4 bases and the V segment lost 4 bases, leaving 2 bases of the junction unmatched. The CDR3 totals 16 residues. Here the CDR3 DNA reads TGTGCCAGCAGCTCCGGACTAGCGGGGGGCACCGGGGAGCTGTTTTTT. Protein product: CASSSGLAGGTGELFF.

The CDR3 sequence is CASSSWQGNTGELFF. The CDR3 DNA follows: TGTGCCAGCAGCTCATGGCAGGGGAACACCGGGGAGCTGTTTTTT. This chain joins TRBV7-2 and TRBJ2-2, with D possibly being TRBD1 (5 bases). CDR1 SGHTA and CDR2 FQGNSA come from the germline V gene. Trimming left V 4 bases short and J 1 base short, with 10 bases between. CDR3 length equals 15 residues.